What follows are 22 T cell receptor beta chains derived from one specimen sequenced in a study of cytomegalovirus exposure and HLA in healthy donors. Researchers ran the PCR with 60 Vbeta and 13 Jbeta primers. Generated by immunoSEQ multiplex PCR, the TCRdb table keeps only in-frame clones and is missing some. The sample has hundreds of thousands of clones; 65% to 85% are singletons. Sample: PBMCs. The receptor set was obtained from a female donor in good health and CMV-seronegative.

The CDR3 protein is CASSQDLIGTGNEQFF. In DNA form, the CDR3 reads TGTGCCAGCAGCCAAGATCTAATCGGGACAGGCAATGAGCAGTTCTTC. The V call is TRBV4-2, the J call TRBJ2-1, with 8 nucleotides matching TRBD1. V dropped 0 bases and J dropped 6; count of bases not matched to a gene: 7. CDR1 and CDR2 from the germline V gene are LGHNA and YNFKEQ. The CDR3 totals 16 residues.

The chain carries TRBV16 and TRBJ1-2; D uncertain. The length of the CDR3 is 15 residues. In germline, CDR1 is KGHSY, CDR2 FQNENV. With 2 bases removed from V and 4 bases from J, the gap between germline ends came to 14 bases. Here the CDR3 reads CASSQLQDSPYGYTF. Written as DNA, the CDR3 is TGTGCCAGCAGCCAACTTCAAGACTCGCCCTATGGCTACACCTTC.

The rearrangement links TRBV19 to TRBJ1-5, with unresolved D. Germline values: CDR1 LNHDA, CDR2 SQIVND (reference sequence). Deletions cut 0 bases from V and 0 bases from J, with 21 bases between. The CDR3 contains 20 residues. This CDR3 reads CASSIEIRSAWGGSNQPQHF. The CDR3 coding sequence is TGTGCCAGTAGTATAGAGATCAGATCCGCCTGGGGAGGTAGCAATCAGCCCCAGCATTTT.

The chain employs TRBV25-1 and TRBJ2-5; D is possibly TRBD1 (6 bases). This CDR3 contains 15 residues. Between the trimmed V and J ends, which lost 3 bases and 3 bases, there was a span of 14 bases. Germline V gives CDR1 MGHDK, CDR2 SYGVNS. CDR3 sequence reads: CASSDQDRWEETQYF. In DNA form, the CDR3 reads TGTGCCAGCAGTGACCAAGACAGGTGGGAAGAGACCCAGTACTTC.

The gene calls are TRBV4-1 and TRBJ2-7; D is uncertain. The V end was cut by 2 bases, the J end by 4 bases, with 12 bases between. CDR3 length: 14 residues. Germline CDR1 reads MGHRA; CDR2 reads YSYEKL. The CDR3 spells CASSQTIQSYEQYF. For the CDR3, the DNA is TGCGCCAGCAGCCAAACGATCCAGTCGTACGAGCAGTACTTC.

The chain links TRBV23-1 to TRBJ2-3, with 11 nucleotides matching TRBD1. TRBV23-1 has ORF status, its function being uncertain. V lost 6 bases and J lost 3; bases outside the gene matches: 8. The CDR3 has 16 amino acids. CDR3 coding DNA: TGCGCCAGCAGGGACAGGGGGCGCTCAGGAACAGATACGCAGTATTTT. Protein sequence: CASRDRGRSGTDTQYF.

The chain couples TRBV7-9 to TRBJ2-7; 7 bases line up with TRBD1. The CDR3 sequence is 11 residues long. From germline, CDR1 is SEHNR and CDR2 FQNEAQ (reference sequence). Losses at the gene ends were 4 bases for V and 10 bases for J; bases not matched to a gene: 4. CDR3 nucleotide sequence: TGTGCCAGCAGCTCAGGGGGAACCCAGTACTTC. Encoded protein: CASSSGGTQYF. The full variable domain, in which reference TRBV7-9 and TRBJ2-7 provide the parts outside the CDR3, is DTGVSQNPRHKITKRGQNVTFRCDPISEHNRLYWYRQTLGQGPEFLTYFQNEAQLEKSRLLSDRFSAERPKGSFSTLEIQRTEQGDSAMYLCASSSGGTQYFGPGTRLTVT.

The gene calls are TRBV5-1 and TRBJ1-2; D possibly corresponds to TRBD1 (6 bases). The CDR3 is 14 amino acids. V was shortened by 5 bases and J by 8 bases, with 19 bases between the two germline ends. The V gene's germline CDR1 is SGHRS and CDR2 YFSETQ. The DNA for the CDR3 is TGCGCCAGCAGTCGCGACAGGACAGAGAAAGGCTACACCTTC. This sequence encodes CASSRDRTEKGYTF.

As concerns this clone: The sample carries other DNA sequences with the same CDR3. V gene TRBV7-2 combines with J gene TRBJ2-1, with 11 bases fitting TRBD2. CDR1 SGHTA and CDR2 FQGNSA come from the germline V gene. The CDR3 runs 15 residues. The J segment lost 4 bases and the V segment lost 4 bases, leaving 3 bases of the junction unmatched. CDR3 DNA sequence: TGTGCCAGCAGCTCCGGGACTAGCGGTTACAATGAGCAGTTCTTC. This translates into CASSSGTSGYNEQFF. The complete variable domain, with remaining parts taken from reference TRBV7-2 and TRBJ2-1, reads GAGVSQSPSNKVTEKGKDVELRCDPISGHTALYWYRQSLGQGLEFLIYFQGNSAPDKSGLPSDRFSAERTGGSVSTLTIQRTQQEDSAVYLCASSSGTSGYNEQFFGPGTRLTVL.

The V call is TRBV7-6, the J call TRBJ2-6, with D perhaps TRBD2 (6 bases). This CDR3 region has 18 residues. CDR1 is SGHVS and CDR2 is FNYEAQ in the germline V gene. Deletions cut 3 bases from V and 0 bases from J, with 15 bases between. The CDR3 loop reads CASSFLSGESSGANVLTF. As DNA, the CDR3 is TGTGCCAGCAGCTTCCTTTCGGGGGAAAGCTCTGGGGCCAACGTCCTGACTTTC.

The J gene is TRBJ1-1, the V gene TRBV6-6; TRBD1 might be the D (5 bases). V lost 4 bases and J lost 1, with 7 bases in between. The CDR3 covers 13 residues. Germline assignment: CDR1 MNHNY and CDR2 SVGAGI (reference sequence). The CDR3 sequence is CASSSQANTEAFF. CDR3 nucleotides: TGTGCCAGCAGTTCACAGGCGAACACTGAAGCTTTCTTT.

This chain joins TRBV6-1 and TRBJ1-3; TRBD1 matches 7 bases. CDR3 length: 15 amino acids. V lost 4 bases to trimming and J lost 2 bases; unmatched junction nucleotides: 5. CDR1 and CDR2 from the germline V gene are MNHNS and SASEGT. The CDR3 is CASSVYRGTGNTIYF. The CDR3 nucleotides are TGTGCCAGCAGTGTCTACAGGGGTACTGGAAACACCATATATTTT.

The J gene is TRBJ2-3, the V gene TRBV2; no clear D gene. Germline values: CDR1 SNHLY, CDR2 FYNNEI. V was pared by 2 bases and J by 4 bases, with 13 bases between. The CDR3 covers 15 residues. CDR3 residues: CASSEIGTSADTQYF. CDR3 bases: TGTGCCAGCAGTGAAATCGGTACGTCCGCAGATACGCAGTATTTT.

This chain uses TRBV11-2 with TRBJ2-1; 10 bases are shared with TRBD2. Germline V gives CDR1 SGHAT, CDR2 FQNNGV. The CDR3 extends over 17 amino acids. Germline trimming cut 0 bases from V and 5 bases from J; bases unmatched to any gene: 7. The CDR3 region is CASSLDASGSINNEQFF. The CDR3 DNA is TGTGCCAGCAGCTTAGACGCTAGCGGGAGTATCAACAATGAGCAGTTCTTC.

The genes are TRBV7-9 and TRBJ1-1; no firm D call. CDR1 is SEHNR and CDR2 is FQNEAQ in the germline V gene (reference sequence). Trimming removed 5 bases from V and 8 bases from J, with 12 bases in between. This CDR3 region has 12 residues. The CDR3 bases are TGTGCCAGCAGCGATACAAGACTAGAAGCTTTCTTT. This encodes CASSDTRLEAFF.

The rearrangement uses TRBV29-1 and TRBJ1-1; D remains unclear. The ends were cut back, 7 bases at V and 4 bases at J, with 16 bases in the middle. Germline CDR1 and CDR2: SQVTM and ANQGSEA. The CDR3 has 13 amino acids. DNA of the CDR3: TGCAGCGGGAGTAGGCCGACGGGCACTGAAGCTTTCTTT. Translation: CSGSRPTGTEAFF.

Only a few counts were recorded for this clone. The chain is built from TRBV14 and TRBJ2-3; 7 nucleotides line up with TRBD2. V shed 1 base, J shed 7 bases, and the junction held 2 bases outside the gene matches. From germline, CDR1 is SGHDN and CDR2 FVKESK. This CDR3 has 13 amino acids. Here the CDR3 DNA reads TGTGCCAGCAGCCAAGTGGGGGGGAATACGCAGTATTTT. As protein: CASSQVGGNTQYF.

As to this clone: One end of the junction does not line up with germline, which may come from a read error. The chain joins TRBV7-9 to TRBJ1-2, with no clear D. The CDR3 length is 13 residues. Germline CDR1 and CDR2: SEHNR and FQNEAQ (reference sequence). The CDR3 here is CSSMRLPNYGYTF. The CDR3, as DNA: TGTTCCAGCATGCGATTACCTAACTATGGCTACACCTTC.

V usage is TRBV7-9 and J usage is TRBJ2-7; 7 bases align to TRBD2. The CDR3 contains 13 residues. The V segment lost 5 bases and the J segment 6 bases; nucleotides outside the gene matches: 7. Germline values: CDR1 SEHNR, CDR2 FQNEAQ (reference sequence). The CDR3 sequence is CASSLGREGEQYF. The CDR3 DNA is TGTGCCAGCAGCCTAGGGAGGGAGGGCGAGCAGTACTTC.

Worth noting for this clone: At the DNA level, this CDR3 is encoded by other sequences in the same sample as well. The rearrangement joins TRBV2 to TRBJ2-3, with a possible D match to TRBD2 (6 bases). V dropped 2 bases and J dropped 0 bases, with 9 bases sitting between them. CDR3 length: 15 residues. Germline V gene sequence: CDR1 SNHLY, CDR2 FYNNEI. The CDR3: CASSELAASTDTQYF. CDR3 nucleotides: TGTGCCAGCAGTGAATTAGCGGCTAGCACAGATACGCAGTATTTT.

This clone was seen more than once but under ten times. V and J are TRBV10-3 and TRBJ2-7; 11 nucleotides line up with TRBD2. The CDR3 has 14 amino acids. Germline V lookup: CDR1 ENHRY, CDR2 SYGVKD. V lost 3 bases, J lost 2 bases, and 0 bases stayed unmatched. In nucleotides, the CDR3 is TGTGCCATCAGTGAACTAGCGGGGGCCTACGAGCAGTACTTC. Its translation is CAISELAGAYEQYF.

The chain uses TRBV15 and TRBJ1-5; 9 nucleotides line up with TRBD1. Germline lookup yields CDR1 LNHNV and CDR2 YYDKDF (reference sequence). This CDR3 has 17 amino acids. With V trimmed by 5 bases and J by 2 bases, 10 bases remained unmatched. Here the CDR3 reads CATSRPGTGNRNQPQHF. CDR3 DNA sequence: TGTGCCACCAGCCGGCCCGGGACAGGGAATCGCAATCAGCCCCAGCATTTT.